This TCR beta chain was documented in a study of T-cell reconstitution after alpha-beta-depleted transplantation in children. Study conclusions and caveats: Two months or so post-transplant, alpha-beta T cells reportedly derived from several hundred expanded graft clones. Counts and diversity of T cells one year after transplant came mostly from newly produced T cells. From surviving recipient T cells and thymic progenitors came the high day-60 TCRbeta diversity observed in some patients.

Unique molecular identifiers were incorporated into the prepared TCRbeta library. TCRdb reanalysed the PCR reads using MiXCR and keeps one entry per CDR3 protein. Here the sample spans about 100,000 distinct CDR3 sequences, around 5.9% being singletons. CDR1 ENHRY and CDR2 SYGVKD come from the germline V gene. V lost 4 bases and J lost 1; bases outside the gene matches: 1. The CDR3 covers 15 residues. This clonotype was counted ten times or more. Its antigen is undetermined. Sequencing was performed on PBMCs, mostly from graft donor cells, taken 60 days after TCRalphabeta/CD19-depleted stem cell transplant. The sequence derives from a female patient aged 2-9 years who had a stem cell transplant for Fanconi anemia, so the T cells may come from the graft donor. V usage is TRBV10-3 and J usage is TRBJ2-5; TRBD2 matches at 12 bases. The CDR3 nucleotides read TGTGCCATCAGTGGGACTAGCGGGGTCCAAGAGACCCAGTACTTC. Translated, it gives CAISGTSGVQETQYF.